This T cell receptor (beta chain) was sequenced for a study of Ad26.COV2.S vaccination and SARS-CoV-2 variants. The overall study: By the intramuscular route, Ad26.COV2.S was given once, or twice 56 days apart. Whole-study findings and limits: Researchers reported similar non-spike TCR breadth in vaccine and placebo recipients.

Measured with immunoSEQ multiplex PCR; TCRdb has only the in-frame clones, and not every one. Counted here are 200,000 to 250,000 clones, around 87% occurring once; the ten biggest clones make up around 11%. The V gene's germline CDR1 is SGHVS and CDR2 FNYEAQ. There are 14 residues in the CDR3. V was clipped by 7 bases and J by 6 bases, with 17 bases between them. As to treatment: 15 to 20 received Ad26.COV2.S at low or high dose, single or two shots; 5 received placebo; per-sample allocation not given. Sampling happened 63 days after the first vaccine or placebo injection. It was Wuhan-strain SARS-CoV-2 spike that the Ad26 vaccine vector expressed. On this clone itself: Its antigen remains unidentified.

Here the sequenced sample was peripheral blood, taken in a trial of Ad26.COV2.S vaccine versus placebo. The clonotype was recovered from a person aged 18-65 years who received the Ad26.COV2.S COVID-19 vaccine or a placebo. J is TRBJ2-3 and V is TRBV7-6; weak D call: TRBD2 (6 bases). The CDR3 protein is CASIPGSPRDTQYF. The CDR3 DNA sequence: TGTGCCAGCATCCCCGGGAGCCCCCGGGATACGCAGTATTTT.